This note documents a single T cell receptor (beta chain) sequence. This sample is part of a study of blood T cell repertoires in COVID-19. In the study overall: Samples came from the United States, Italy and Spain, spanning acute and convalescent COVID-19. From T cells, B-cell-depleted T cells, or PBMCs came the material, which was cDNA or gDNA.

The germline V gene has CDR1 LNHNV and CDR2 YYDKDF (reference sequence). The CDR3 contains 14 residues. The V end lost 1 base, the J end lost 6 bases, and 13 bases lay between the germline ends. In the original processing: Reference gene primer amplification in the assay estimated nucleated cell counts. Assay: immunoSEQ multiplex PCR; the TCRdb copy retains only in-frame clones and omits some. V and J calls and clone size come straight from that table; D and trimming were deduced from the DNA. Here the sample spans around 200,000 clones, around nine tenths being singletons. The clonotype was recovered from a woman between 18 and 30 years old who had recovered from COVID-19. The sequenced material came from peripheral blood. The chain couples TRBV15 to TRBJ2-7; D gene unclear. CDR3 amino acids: CATSRGSERREQYF. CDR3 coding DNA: TGTGCCACCAGCAGAGGTTCTGAGAGGCGCGAGCAGTACTTC. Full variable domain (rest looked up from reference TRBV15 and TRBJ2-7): DAMVIQNPRYQVTQFGKPVTLSCSQTLNHNVMYWYQQKSSQAPKLLFHYYDKDFNNEADTPDNFQSRRPNTSFCFLDIRSPGLGDTAMYLCATSRGSERREQYFGPGTRLTVT.